The 16 T cell receptor beta chains given below trace back to one sample, sequenced in a study of cytomegalovirus exposure and HLA in healthy donors. PCR was performed using 60 Vbeta and 13 Jbeta primers. Method: immunoSEQ multiplex PCR; TCRdb's copy keeps in-frame clones and lacks some. This sample yields 90,000 or so clones, of which roughly four fifths are seen a single time; more than 3% belongs to the top ten. The material sequenced was PBMCs. These receptors were obtained from a man aged 25 to 40 in good health and CMV-seropositive.

This clone was detected a few times. One end of the junction does not line up with germline, which may come from a read error. This rearrangement joins TRBV7-9 to TRBJ1-1; D perhaps matches TRBD1 (5 bases). CDR1 and CDR2 (germline): SEHNR, FQNEAQ (reference sequence). This CDR3 comprises 12 residues. This CDR3 reads CSSSLGGTEAFF. The CDR3 DNA is TGTTCCAGCAGCTTGGGGGGCACTGAAGCTTTCTTT.

V usage is TRBV28 and J usage is TRBJ2-6, with a tentative D call TRBD2 (6 bases). In germline, CDR1 is MDHEN, CDR2 SYDVKM. The CDR3 length is 16 residues. Trimming removed 6 bases from V and 5 bases from J, with 17 bases in between. For the CDR3, the DNA is TGTGCCAGCAGCTCCCGGGTCGGGGGTCGGGCCAACGTCCTGACTTTC. Translated: CASSSRVGGRANVLTF.

About this clone itself: Its ends do not fully match the called genes, so a read error is possible. The chain carries TRBV7-9 and TRBJ2-7, with D possibly matching TRBD1 (6 bases). The CDR3 covers 13 residues. Germline values: CDR1 SEHNR, CDR2 FQNEAQ (reference sequence). DNA for the CDR3: TGTTCCAGCAGCCCGGGACATTCCTACGAGCAGTACTTC. Encoded protein: CSSSPGHSYEQYF.

The J gene is TRBJ1-3, the V gene TRBV6-1; D is ambiguous. There are 15 residues in the CDR3. V was clipped by 7 bases and J by 2 bases, with 15 bases between them. The germline V gene has CDR1 MNHNS and CDR2 SASEGT. In nucleotides, the CDR3 is TGTGCCAGCACTCCACCGGGAAGGGCTGGAAACACCATATATTTT. It encodes CASTPPGRAGNTIYF.

The rearrangement uses TRBV7-9 and TRBJ2-7; TRBD1 is a possible D gene (6 bases). The length of the CDR3 is 16 residues. CDR1 is SEHNR, CDR2 FQNEAQ, per germline (reference sequence). Trimming removed 8 bases at V and 5 bases at J, with 25 bases between. In DNA form, the CDR3 reads TGTGCCAGCGGAAGTAGGACAGCCCCAACTGGGAACGAGCAGTACTTC. Its translation is CASGSRTAPTGNEQYF.

The chain carries TRBV6-4 and TRBJ2-3; TRBD2 is a possible D gene (5 bases). Germline V gives CDR1 MRHNA, CDR2 SNTAGT. There are 14 residues in the CDR3. V lost 6 bases and J lost 0, with 10 bases in between. The CDR3, as DNA: TGTGCCAGCAGCCCCCGGGGAAGCACAGATACGCAGTATTTT. As protein: CASSPRGSTDTQYF.

The chain combines TRBV30 with TRBJ2-7; perhaps TRBD1 as D (5 bases). CDR1 and CDR2 from the germline V gene are GTSNPN and SVGIG (reference sequence). Trimming took 3 bases from V and 6 from J, leaving 18 bases between them. The CDR3 spans 14 residues. The chain's CDR3 is CAWSRQQVISEQYF. Written as DNA, the CDR3 is TGTGCCTGGAGCAGACAGCAGGTCATAAGCGAGCAGTACTTC.

This clone was counted between two and nine times. The chain employs TRBV6-1 and TRBJ1-4, with 9 bases aligning to TRBD1. In germline, CDR1 is MNHNS, CDR2 SASEGT. The CDR3 is made up of 14 amino acids. The trim removed 9 bases at V and 5 bases at J, leaving 7 bases unmatched. Here the CDR3 reads CASGTGGWNEKLFF. The CDR3 coding sequence is TGTGCCAGTGGTACAGGGGGCTGGAATGAAAAACTGTTTTTT.

This clone was seen only once. For the CDR3, the DNA is TGTGCCAGCAGTTACTCTTCCGAGGAGCAGTTCTTC. Protein product: CASSYSSEEQFF. V gene TRBV6-5 combines with J gene TRBJ2-1; no reliable D call. Germline V lookup: CDR1 MNHEY, CDR2 SVGAGI. The germline V and J ends were trimmed by 0 bases and 10 bases, with 7 bases remaining between them. This CDR3 region has 12 residues.

The chain employs TRBV5-1 and TRBJ2-3; 8 positions match TRBD2. The CDR3 sequence is 17 residues long. Trimming took 4 bases from V and 2 from J; bases not matched to a gene: 12. CDR1 is SGHRS, CDR2 YFSETQ, per germline. The CDR3 DNA follows: TGCGCCAGCAGCACCTTAAATAGCGGGAACCCCACAGATACGCAGTATTTT. Protein sequence: CASSTLNSGNPTDTQYF.

The rearrangement links TRBV6-1 to TRBJ1-5; 9 bases are a match to TRBD1. This CDR3 is 14 amino acids long. Trimming at V came to 5 bases and at J to 6 bases, leaving 5 bases not matched to a gene. The germline gives CDR1 MNHNS, CDR2 SASEGT. The CDR3 coding sequence is TGTGCCAGCAGTACAGGGGGCGGCGGTCAGCCCCAGCATTTT. As protein: CASSTGGGGQPQHF.

The rearrangement links TRBV9 to TRBJ2-7; 8 nucleotides line up with TRBD2. The CDR3 runs 17 residues. Unmatched junction bases numbered 15, after V lost 0 bases and J lost 7 bases. Germline CDR1 reads SGDLS; CDR2 reads YYNGEE. In DNA, the CDR3 is TGTGCCAGCAGCGTAGTTCCAGCGGGAGAGTTTTCGGTTGAGCAGTACTTC. Its protein product is CASSVVPAGEFSVEQYF.

V usage is TRBV18 and J usage is TRBJ1-3; 7 bases line up with TRBD1. Trimming at V came to 2 bases and at J to 3 bases, leaving 4 bases not matched to a gene. This CDR3 has 15 residues. Germline assignment: CDR1 KGHSH and CDR2 LQKENI. The CDR3 is CASSPKTGVGNTIYF. In DNA, the CDR3 is TGTGCCAGCTCACCAAAAACAGGGGTTGGAAACACCATATATTTT.

The V and J genes are TRBV6-5 and TRBJ2-7; maybe TRBD1 (5 bases). The CDR3 length is 12 residues. Germline CDR1 reads MNHEY; CDR2 reads SVGAGI. Trimming cost V 5 bases and J 6 bases, with 11 bases left between them. The chain's CDR3 is CASSQGPLEQYF. CDR3 nucleotide sequence: TGTGCCAGCAGTCAGGGCCCCCTCGAGCAGTACTTC.

This chain links TRBV4-3 with TRBJ2-1, with 7 positions matching TRBD2. The CDR3 length is 15 residues. The V and J ends lost 0 bases and 10 bases, in that order; junction bases with no gene match: 9. The V gene's germline CDR1 is LGHNA and CDR2 YSLEER. The CDR3, as DNA: TGCGCCAGCAGCCAAGATCCTAGCGGACTCTTGGAGCAGTTCTTC. This sequence encodes CASSQDPSGLLEQFF.

The chain carries TRBV28 and TRBJ1-1, with 10 bases identical to TRBD1. The germline V gene has CDR1 MDHEN and CDR2 SYDVKM. This CDR3 is 12 amino acids long. The V segment lost 2 bases and the J segment 11 bases; nucleotides outside the gene matches: 2. The CDR3 bases are TGTGCCAGCAGTTTAGGGACAGGGGACGCTTTCTTT. This codes for CASSLGTGDAFF.